The TCR beta chain described here comes from a study of cytomegalovirus exposure and HLA in healthy donors. The germline gives CDR1 SGHDT, CDR2 YYEEEE. The trim removed 4 bases at V and 5 bases at J, leaving 2 bases unmatched. There are 14 residues in the CDR3. Vbeta (60) and Jbeta (13) primers were used in the PCR. TCRdb's copy holds only in-frame clones and misses some; the assay was immunoSEQ multiplex PCR. Seen here are about 140,000 clones, more than 70% observed once, and the top ten hold 2.4%. V usage is TRBV5-6 and J usage is TRBJ2-7, with 14 bases aligning to TRBD2. This TCR came from a man aged 50 or older in good health and CMV-seronegative. Sequencing input: PBMCs. CDR3 bases: TGTGCCAGCAGCCCGGGACTAGCGGGAGACGAGCAGTACTTC. Encoded protein: CASSPGLAGDEQYF.